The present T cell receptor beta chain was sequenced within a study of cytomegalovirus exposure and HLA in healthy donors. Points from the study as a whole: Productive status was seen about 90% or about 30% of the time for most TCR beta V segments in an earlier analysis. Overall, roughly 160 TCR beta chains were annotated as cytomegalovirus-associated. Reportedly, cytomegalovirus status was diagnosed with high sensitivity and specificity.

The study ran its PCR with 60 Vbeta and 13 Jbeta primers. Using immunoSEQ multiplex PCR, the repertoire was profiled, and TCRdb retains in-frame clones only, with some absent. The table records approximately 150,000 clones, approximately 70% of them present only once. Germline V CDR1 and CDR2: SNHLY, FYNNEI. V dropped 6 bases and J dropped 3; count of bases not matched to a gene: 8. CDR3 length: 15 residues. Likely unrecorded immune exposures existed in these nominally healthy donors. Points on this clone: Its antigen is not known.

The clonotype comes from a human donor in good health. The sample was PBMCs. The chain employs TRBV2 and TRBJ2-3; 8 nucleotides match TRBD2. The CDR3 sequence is CASRAGLEGTDTQYF. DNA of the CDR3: TGTGCCAGCAGAGCGGGACTAGAAGGGACAGATACGCAGTATTTT.